Each of the 18 T cell receptor beta chains below was sequenced from the same sample in a study of T cell changes during pregnancy in multiple sclerosis. TCRdb keeps only in-frame clones here, not all; method: immunoSEQ multiplex PCR. The sample includes some 52,000 clones, approximately 92% of them seen just once. The specimen comprised CD4+ T cells from peripheral blood mononuclear cells, sampled in the third trimester of pregnancy. These receptors were obtained from a female donor with multiple sclerosis, enrolled in a pregnancy study.

This clone was detected only a few times. This chain links TRBV7-9 with TRBJ1-2; TRBD1 aligns across 7 bases. With V trimmed by 1 base and J by 5 bases, 16 bases remained unmatched. CDR3 length: 18 amino acids. Germline-derived CDR1 and CDR2 are SEHNR and FQNEAQ (reference sequence). CDR3 nucleotides: TGTGCCAGCAGCTTAGGGACAGGATCCAGTTTCCGCCCTTATGGCTACACCTTC. Protein sequence: CASSLGTGSSFRPYGYTF.

Here the CDR3 reads CASSQDGQDHGYTF. In nucleotides, the CDR3 is TGTGCCAGCAGCCAAGATGGGCAGGATCATGGCTACACCTTC. The V call is TRBV4-2, the J call TRBJ1-2; D is unresolved. The V gene's germline CDR1 is LGHNA and CDR2 YNFKEQ. Trimming pared 0 bases from V and 6 bases from J, leaving 11 bases between. The CDR3 is 14 amino acids.

The rearrangement uses TRBV6-5 and TRBJ2-1; D gene uncertain. Trimming removed 8 bases at V and 7 bases at J, with 9 bases between. The CDR3 has 11 residues. Germline V gene data show CDR1 as MNHEY and CDR2 as SVGAGI. The CDR3 loop reads CASLRENEQFF. The DNA of the CDR3 is TGTGCCAGCCTGAGAGAGAATGAGCAGTTCTTC.

V and J are TRBV28 and TRBJ2-7; TRBD2 agrees at 7 bases. Germline CDR1 and CDR2: MDHEN and SYDVKM. The CDR3 totals 12 residues. J lost 13 bases, V lost 2 bases, and 8 bases had no gene match. The CDR3 reads CASSLDPGLLYF. DNA for the CDR3: TGTGCCAGCAGTTTAGATCCGGGACTACTCTACTTC.

This clone has only one observation. The chain has TRBV18 and TRBJ1-1, with 7 bases matching TRBD1. CDR3 length equals 15 residues. V dropped 3 bases and J dropped 8; count of bases not matched to a gene: 12. CDR1 and CDR2 from the germline V gene are KGHSH and LQKENI. Written as DNA, the CDR3 is TGTGCCAGCTCACCTACTCTTGACAGGGAACGAGAAGCTTTCTTT. It encodes CASSPTLDREREAFF.

The rearrangement uses TRBV10-3 and TRBJ2-1; 11 positions agree with TRBD2. The V and J ends lost 4 bases and 6 bases, in that order; junction bases with no gene match: 11. The CDR3 is 17 residues long. Germline assignment: CDR1 ENHRY and CDR2 SYGVKD. This CDR3 is CAISASVNSGGANEQFF. In DNA, the CDR3 is TGTGCCATCAGTGCCTCAGTGAATAGCGGGGGGGCCAATGAGCAGTTCTTC.

V gene TRBV6-5 combines with J gene TRBJ1-2; TRBD1 might be the D (6 bases). Germline V lookup: CDR1 MNHEY, CDR2 SVGAGI. V was trimmed by 5 bases and J by 4 bases, leaving 17 bases between them. The CDR3 is made up of 15 amino acids. The CDR3 protein is CASSQRRTAGYGYTF. The CDR3 DNA sequence: TGTGCCAGCAGTCAGCGACGGACAGCTGGCTATGGCTACACCTTC.

This sequence joins TRBV15 and TRBJ2-5; 9 bases align to TRBD2. The length of the CDR3 is 16 residues. Per germline, CDR1 LNHNV and CDR2 YYDKDF (reference sequence). Trimming removed 1 base from V and 1 base from J; junction bases left unmatched: 4. The chain's CDR3 is CATSRVGSGSQETQYF. The CDR3, as DNA: TGTGCCACCAGCAGAGTGGGTAGCGGGAGCCAAGAGACCCAGTACTTC.

The genes are TRBV6-5 and TRBJ2-2; D gene unclear. The CDR3 contains 11 residues. V dropped 4 bases and J dropped 7 bases, with 4 bases sitting between them. Germline lookup yields CDR1 MNHEY and CDR2 SVGAGI. CDR3 nucleotide sequence: TGTGCCAGCAGTTCACTCGGGGAGCTGTTTTTT. Encoded protein: CASSSLGELFF.

This sequence joins TRBV9 and TRBJ2-3; 8 bases agree with TRBD2. From germline, CDR1 is SGDLS and CDR2 YYNGEE. There are 16 residues in the CDR3. V shed 0 bases and J 0 bases; nucleotides not matched to a gene: 3. This CDR3 is CASSVEAGGSTDTQYF. The DNA for the CDR3 is TGTGCCAGCAGCGTAGAGGCGGGGGGCAGCACAGATACGCAGTATTTT.

This chain links TRBV5-5 with TRBJ1-2, with 7 bases identical to TRBD1. CDR1 SGHKS and CDR2 YYEKEE come from the germline V gene (reference sequence). There are 16 residues in the CDR3. V shed 5 bases, J shed 4 bases, and the junction held 14 bases outside the gene matches. The CDR3: CASRRRGGAVGYGYTF. The CDR3 DNA reads as TGTGCCAGCAGACGTCGAGGGGGCGCCGTGGGCTATGGCTACACCTTC. Based on the CDR3 plus reference TRBV5-5 and TRBJ1-2, the full variable domain is DAGVTQSPTHLIKTRGQQVTLRCSPISGHKSVSWYQQVLGQGPQFIFQYYEKEERGRGNFPDRFSARQFPNYSSELNVNALLLGDSALYLCASRRRGGAVGYGYTFGSGTRLTVV.

The chain employs TRBV19 and TRBJ1-5, with D possibly TRBD1 on 6 matching bases. The CDR3 has 14 residues. The germline V gene has CDR1 LNHDA and CDR2 SQIVND (reference sequence). Trimming removed 4 bases from V and 10 bases from J, with 17 bases in between. This CDR3 reads CASSTGQLLHPQHF. CDR3 bases: TGTGCCAGTAGTACCGGACAGCTCCTCCATCCCCAGCATTTT.

This chain joins TRBV27 and TRBJ1-1, with 7 positions matching TRBD1. This CDR3 comprises 14 residues. Germline loops: CDR1 MNHEY, CDR2 SMNVEV (reference sequence). V lost 5 bases, J lost 5 bases, and 8 bases stayed unmatched. CDR3 residues: CASSGSGGRTEAFF. CDR3 sequence (DNA): TGTGCCAGCAGTGGATCAGGGGGGAGGACTGAAGCTTTCTTT.

This rearrangement joins TRBV10-3 to TRBJ1-5; possible D gene TRBD1, 5 bases. This CDR3 has 15 amino acids. CDR1 ENHRY and CDR2 SYGVKD come from the germline V gene. V gave up 1 base and J gave up 9 bases, with 16 bases separating them. The CDR3 sequence: CAISEYQGSEGPQHF. CDR3 nucleotide sequence: TGTGCCATCAGTGAGTATCAGGGTTCCGAAGGGCCCCAGCATTTT.

The chain links TRBV7-8 to TRBJ2-1; 7 bases line up with TRBD2. CDR1 SGHVS and CDR2 FQNEAQ come from the germline V gene. The CDR3 consists of 15 residues. Trimming removed 3 bases from V and 3 bases from J; junction bases left unmatched: 5. The chain's CDR3 is CASSLEAGLYNEQFF. The CDR3 region has the DNA TGTGCCAGCAGCTTGGAAGCGGGGCTCTACAATGAGCAGTTCTTC.

V usage is TRBV28 and J usage is TRBJ1-1; 8 bases agree with TRBD1. V gave up 3 bases and J gave up 1 base; unmatched junction bases: 7. Germline assignment: CDR1 MDHEN and CDR2 SYDVKM. The CDR3 consists of 16 residues. The CDR3 DNA reads as TGTGCCAGCAGTTTGCCTCAGGGGGCTGGGAACACTGAAGCTTTCTTT. This sequence encodes CASSLPQGAGNTEAFF. The whole variable domain, filled in from reference TRBV28 and TRBJ1-1, reads DVKVTQSSRYLVKRTGEKVFLECVQDMDHENMFWYRQDPGLGLRLIYFSYDVKMKEKGDIPEGYSVSREKKERFSLILESASTNQTSMYLCASSLPQGAGNTEAFFGQGTRLTVV.

The gene calls are TRBV25-1 and TRBJ2-5; weak D call: TRBD1 (5 bases). The CDR3 covers 15 residues. Germline CDR1 and CDR2: MGHDK and SYGVNS. V was trimmed by 0 bases and J by 1 base, leaving 9 bases between them. The DNA for the CDR3 is TGTGCCAGCAGTGAATACAGTACAGGCCAAGAGACCCAGTACTTC. Translating it yields CASSEYSTGQETQYF.

A single count supports this clone. This rearrangement joins TRBV7-3 to TRBJ2-2; maybe TRBD1 (5 bases). CDR1 is SGHTA, CDR2 FQGTGA, per germline. The CDR3 is 15 amino acids. Trimming took off 2 bases at V and 3 bases at J, with 10 bases between the two ends. The CDR3 coding sequence is TGTGCCAGCAGCTTAGATCGCAGGGACACCGGGGAGCTGTTTTTT. As protein: CASSLDRRDTGELFF. The complete variable domain, with remaining parts taken from reference TRBV7-3 and TRBJ2-2, reads GAGVSQTPSNKVTEKGKYVELRCDPISGHTALYWYRQSLGQGPEFLIYFQGTGAADDSGLPNDRFFAVRPEGSVSTLKIQRTERGDSAVYLCASSLDRRDTGELFFGEGSRLTVL.